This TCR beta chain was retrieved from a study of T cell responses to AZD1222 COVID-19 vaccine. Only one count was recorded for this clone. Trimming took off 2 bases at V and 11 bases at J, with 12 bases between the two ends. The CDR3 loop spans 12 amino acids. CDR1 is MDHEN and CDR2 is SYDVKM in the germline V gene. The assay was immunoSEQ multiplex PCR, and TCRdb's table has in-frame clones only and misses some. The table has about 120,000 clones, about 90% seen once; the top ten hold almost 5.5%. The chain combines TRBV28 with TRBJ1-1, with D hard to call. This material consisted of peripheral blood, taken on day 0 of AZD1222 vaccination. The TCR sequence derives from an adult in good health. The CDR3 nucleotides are TGTGCCAGCAGTTTAAAAGGGTTCGGGGCTTTCTTT. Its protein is CASSLKGFGAFF.